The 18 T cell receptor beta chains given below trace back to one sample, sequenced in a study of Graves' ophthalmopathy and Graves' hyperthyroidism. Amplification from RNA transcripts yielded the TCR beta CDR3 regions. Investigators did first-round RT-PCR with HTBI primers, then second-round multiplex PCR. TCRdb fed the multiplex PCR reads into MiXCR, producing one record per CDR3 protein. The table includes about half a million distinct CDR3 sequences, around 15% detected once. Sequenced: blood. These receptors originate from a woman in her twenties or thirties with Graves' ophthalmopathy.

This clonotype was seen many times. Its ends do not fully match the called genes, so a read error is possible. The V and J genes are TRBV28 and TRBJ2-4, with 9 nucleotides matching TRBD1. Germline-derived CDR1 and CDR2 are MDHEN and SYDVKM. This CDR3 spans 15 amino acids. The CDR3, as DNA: TGTGCCAGCAGCCTGACAGGGGGGATGAAAAACATTAAGTACTTC. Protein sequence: CASSLTGGMKNIKYF.

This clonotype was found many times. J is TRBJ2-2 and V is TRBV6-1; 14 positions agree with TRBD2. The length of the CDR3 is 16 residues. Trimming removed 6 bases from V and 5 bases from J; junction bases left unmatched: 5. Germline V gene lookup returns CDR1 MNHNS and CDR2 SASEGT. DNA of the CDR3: TGTGCCAGCAGAGGACTAGCGGGAGGAGGTACCGGGGAGCTGTTTTTT. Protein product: CASRGLAGGGTGELFF.

The CDR3 coding sequence is TGTGCCAGCCCCTCCGCGGGAGCGGCCCAAGAGACCCAGTACTTC. This gives the protein CASPSAGAAQETQYF. V and J are TRBV28 and TRBJ2-5, with 7 bases identical to TRBD2. The CDR3 sequence is 15 residues long. Germline V gene sequence: CDR1 MDHEN, CDR2 SYDVKM. V trimming: 8 bases; J trimming: 1 base; junction bases outside the gene matches: 10.

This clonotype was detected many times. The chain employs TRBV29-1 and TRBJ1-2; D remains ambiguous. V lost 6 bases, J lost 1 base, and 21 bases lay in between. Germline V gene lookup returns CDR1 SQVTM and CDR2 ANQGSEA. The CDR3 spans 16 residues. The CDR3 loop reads CSVEYVVRDFNYGYTF. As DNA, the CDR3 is TGCAGCGTCGAGTACGTAGTTCGGGATTTTAACTATGGCTACACCTTC.

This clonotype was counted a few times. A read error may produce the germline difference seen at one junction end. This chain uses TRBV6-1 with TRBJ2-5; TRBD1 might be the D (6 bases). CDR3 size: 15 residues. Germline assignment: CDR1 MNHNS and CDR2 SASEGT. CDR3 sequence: CASSEQTGQQETQCF. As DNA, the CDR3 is TGTGCCAGCAGTGAACAGACGGGACAACAAGAGACCCAGTGCTTC.

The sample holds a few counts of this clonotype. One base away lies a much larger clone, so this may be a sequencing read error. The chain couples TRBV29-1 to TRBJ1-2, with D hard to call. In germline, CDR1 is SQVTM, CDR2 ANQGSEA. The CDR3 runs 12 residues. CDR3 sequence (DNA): TGCTGCGTTGTAGCCTACGACTATGGCTACACCTTC. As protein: CCVVAYDYGYTF.

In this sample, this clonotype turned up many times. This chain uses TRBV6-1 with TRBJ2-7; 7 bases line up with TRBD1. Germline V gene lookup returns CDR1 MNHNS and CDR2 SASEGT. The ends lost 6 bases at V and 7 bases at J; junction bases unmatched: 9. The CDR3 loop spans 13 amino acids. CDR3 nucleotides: TGTGCCAGCAGCCAAAGTCCAGGGGGTGAGCAGTACTTC. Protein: CASSQSPGGEQYF.

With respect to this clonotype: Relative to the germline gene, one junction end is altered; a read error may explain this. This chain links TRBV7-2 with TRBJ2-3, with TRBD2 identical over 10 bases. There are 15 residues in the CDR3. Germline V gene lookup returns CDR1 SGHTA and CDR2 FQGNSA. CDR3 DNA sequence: TGTGCCAGCACCTTAGCGGGAGGCCCCACAGATACGCAGTATTTT. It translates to CASTLAGGPTDTQYF.

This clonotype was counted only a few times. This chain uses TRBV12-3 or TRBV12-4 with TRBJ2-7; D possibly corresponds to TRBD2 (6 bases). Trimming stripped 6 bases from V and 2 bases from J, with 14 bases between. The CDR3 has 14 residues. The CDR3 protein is CASSPRGFTYEQYF. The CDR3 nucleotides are TGTGCCAGCAGCCCCCGGGGGTTTACCTACGAGCAGTACTTC.

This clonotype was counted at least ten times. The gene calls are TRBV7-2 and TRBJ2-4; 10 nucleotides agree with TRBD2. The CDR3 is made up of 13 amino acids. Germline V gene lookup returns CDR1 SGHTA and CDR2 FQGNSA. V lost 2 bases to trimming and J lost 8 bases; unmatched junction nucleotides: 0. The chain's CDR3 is CASSLLAGDIQYF. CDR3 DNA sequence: TGTGCCAGCAGCTTACTAGCGGGAGACATTCAGTACTTC.

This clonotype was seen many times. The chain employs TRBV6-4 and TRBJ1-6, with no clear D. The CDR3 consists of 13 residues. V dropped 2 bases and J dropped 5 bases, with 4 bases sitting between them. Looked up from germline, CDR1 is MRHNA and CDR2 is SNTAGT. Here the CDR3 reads CASSDRDNSPLHF. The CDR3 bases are TGTGCCAGCAGTGACAGGGATAATTCACCCCTCCACTTT.

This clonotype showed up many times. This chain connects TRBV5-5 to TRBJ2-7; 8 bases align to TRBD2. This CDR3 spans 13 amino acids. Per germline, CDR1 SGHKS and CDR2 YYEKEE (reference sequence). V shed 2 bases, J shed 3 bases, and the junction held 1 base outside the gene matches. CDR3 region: CASSFTSGYEQYF. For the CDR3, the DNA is TGTGCCAGCAGCTTCACTAGCGGCTACGAGCAGTACTTC.

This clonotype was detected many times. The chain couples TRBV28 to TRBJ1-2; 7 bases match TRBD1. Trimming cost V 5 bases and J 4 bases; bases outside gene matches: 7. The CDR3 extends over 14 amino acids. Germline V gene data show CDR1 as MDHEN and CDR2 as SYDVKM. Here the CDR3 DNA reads TGTGCCAGCAGTCAACCGTCAGGGGGCTATGGCTACACCTTC. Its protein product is CASSQPSGGYGYTF.

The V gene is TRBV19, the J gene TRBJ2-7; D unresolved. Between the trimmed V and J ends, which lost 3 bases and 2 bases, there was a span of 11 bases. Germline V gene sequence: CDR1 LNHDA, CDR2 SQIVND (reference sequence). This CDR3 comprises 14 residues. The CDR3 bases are TGTGCCAGTAGTATCTCTCCCCGCCCCTACGAGCAGTACTTC. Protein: CASSISPRPYEQYF.

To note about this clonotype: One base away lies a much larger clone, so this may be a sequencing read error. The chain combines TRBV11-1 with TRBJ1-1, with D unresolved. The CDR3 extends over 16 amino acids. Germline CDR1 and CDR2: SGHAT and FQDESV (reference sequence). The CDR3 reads CSSSLAGLQLNTEAFF. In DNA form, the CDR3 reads TGTTCCAGCAGCTTAGCGGGATTACAACTGAACACTGAAGCTTTCTTT.

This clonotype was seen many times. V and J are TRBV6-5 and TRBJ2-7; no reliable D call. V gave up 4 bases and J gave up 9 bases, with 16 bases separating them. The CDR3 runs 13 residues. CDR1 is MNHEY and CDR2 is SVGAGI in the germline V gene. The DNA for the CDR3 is TGTGCCAGCAGTTTGGCAGGTCCTACGGGGCAGTACTTC. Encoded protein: CASSLAGPTGQYF.

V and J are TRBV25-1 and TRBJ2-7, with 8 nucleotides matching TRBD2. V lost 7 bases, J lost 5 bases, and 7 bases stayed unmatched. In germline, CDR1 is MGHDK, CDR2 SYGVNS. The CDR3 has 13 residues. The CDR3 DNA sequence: TGTGCCAGCACACCGGGACTAGAAAACGAGCAGTACTTC. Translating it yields CASTPGLENEQYF.

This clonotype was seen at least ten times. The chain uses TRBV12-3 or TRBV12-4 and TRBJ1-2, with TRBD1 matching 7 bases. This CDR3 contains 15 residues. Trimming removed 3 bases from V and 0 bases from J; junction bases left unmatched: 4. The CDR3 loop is CASSFMTGSNYGYTF. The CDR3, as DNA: TGTGCCAGCAGTTTCATGACAGGGTCTAACTATGGCTACACCTTC.